This TCR beta chain was identified during a study of T cells in tumors after PD-1 blockade. Study background: A subset received ongoing vismodegib 150 mg daily alongside anti-PD-1 therapy. Peripheral blood samples averaged approximately 35,000 unique clonotypes and some 120,000 templates.

Judged by abundance, this clone is medium-sized. Method: immunoSEQ multiplex PCR; TCRdb's copy keeps in-frame clones and lacks some. The data show approximately 46,000 clones, 75% to 80% seen once. This receptor was identified in a human donor with basal cell carcinoma. This sample comprised PBMCs, obtained before anti-PD-1 treatment.

This CDR3 reads CASSQSPGRTLYEQYF. Written as DNA, the CDR3 is TGCGCCAGCAGCCAAAGCCCGGGACGTACTCTGTACGAGCAGTACTTC. The chain is built from TRBV4-1 and TRBJ2-7; D possibly matches TRBD1 or TRBD2 (5 bases each). The CDR3 spans 16 residues. Trimming removed 2 bases from V and 4 bases from J, with 18 bases in between. Germline assignment: CDR1 MGHRA and CDR2 YSYEKL.